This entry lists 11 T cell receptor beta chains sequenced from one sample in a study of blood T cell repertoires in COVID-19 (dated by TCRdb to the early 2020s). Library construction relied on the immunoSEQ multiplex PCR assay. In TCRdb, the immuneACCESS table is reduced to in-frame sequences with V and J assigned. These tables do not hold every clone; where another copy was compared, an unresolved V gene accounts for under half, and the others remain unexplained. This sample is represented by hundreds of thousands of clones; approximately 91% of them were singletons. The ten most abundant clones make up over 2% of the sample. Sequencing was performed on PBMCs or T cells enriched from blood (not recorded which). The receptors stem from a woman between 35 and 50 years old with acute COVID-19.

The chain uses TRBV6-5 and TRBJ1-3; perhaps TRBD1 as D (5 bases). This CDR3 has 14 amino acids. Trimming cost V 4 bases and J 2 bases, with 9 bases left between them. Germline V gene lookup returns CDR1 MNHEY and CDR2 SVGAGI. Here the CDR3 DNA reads TGTGCCAGCAGTTCGACAGAGACTGGAAACACCATATATTTT. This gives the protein CASSSTETGNTIYF.

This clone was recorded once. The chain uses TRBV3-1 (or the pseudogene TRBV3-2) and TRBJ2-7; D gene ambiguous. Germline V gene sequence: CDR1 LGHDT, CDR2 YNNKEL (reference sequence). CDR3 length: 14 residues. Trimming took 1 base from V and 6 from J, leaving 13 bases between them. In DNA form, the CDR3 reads TGTGCCAGCAGCCAAGGTCAGGAATCAGGCGAGCAGTACTTC. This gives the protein CASSQGQESGEQYF.

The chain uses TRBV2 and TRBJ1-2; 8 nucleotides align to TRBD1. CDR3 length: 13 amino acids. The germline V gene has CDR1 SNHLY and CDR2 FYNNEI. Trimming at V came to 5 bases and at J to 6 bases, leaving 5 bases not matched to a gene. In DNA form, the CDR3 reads TGTGCCAGCAGTAGAGGACAGGGCGATGGCTACACCTTC. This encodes CASSRGQGDGYTF.

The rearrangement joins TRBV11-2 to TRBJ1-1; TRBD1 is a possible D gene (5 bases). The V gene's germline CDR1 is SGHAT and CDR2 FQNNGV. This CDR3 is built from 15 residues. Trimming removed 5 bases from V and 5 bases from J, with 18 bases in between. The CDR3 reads CASSQTGVENTEAFF. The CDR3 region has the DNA TGTGCCAGCAGCCAGACGGGGGTGGAGAATACTGAAGCTTTCTTT.

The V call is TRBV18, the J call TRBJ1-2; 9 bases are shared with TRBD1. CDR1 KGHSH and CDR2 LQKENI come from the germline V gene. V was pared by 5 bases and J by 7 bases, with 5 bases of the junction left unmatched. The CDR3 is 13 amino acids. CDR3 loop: CASSVGQGSGYTF. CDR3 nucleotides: TGTGCCAGCTCAGTGGGACAGGGTTCTGGCTACACCTTC.

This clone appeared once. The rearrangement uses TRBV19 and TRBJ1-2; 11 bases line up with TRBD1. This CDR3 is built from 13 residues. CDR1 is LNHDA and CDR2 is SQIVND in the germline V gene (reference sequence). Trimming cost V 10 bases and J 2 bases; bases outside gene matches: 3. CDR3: CATRTGGNYGYTF. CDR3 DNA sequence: TGTGCCACCCGGACAGGGGGCAACTATGGCTACACCTTC.

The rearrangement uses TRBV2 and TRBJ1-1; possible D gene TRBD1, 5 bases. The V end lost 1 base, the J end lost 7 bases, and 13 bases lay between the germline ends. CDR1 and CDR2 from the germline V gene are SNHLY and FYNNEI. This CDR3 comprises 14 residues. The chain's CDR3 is CASSEDRGSGEAFF. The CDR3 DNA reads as TGTGCCAGCAGTGAAGATAGGGGCAGTGGTGAAGCTTTCTTT.

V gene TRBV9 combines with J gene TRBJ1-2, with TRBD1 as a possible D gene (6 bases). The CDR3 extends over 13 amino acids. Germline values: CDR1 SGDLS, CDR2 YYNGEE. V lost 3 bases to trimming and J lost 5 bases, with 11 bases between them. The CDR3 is CASSEGDGYGYTF. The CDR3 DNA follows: TGTGCCAGCAGCGAGGGGGACGGGTATGGCTACACCTTC.

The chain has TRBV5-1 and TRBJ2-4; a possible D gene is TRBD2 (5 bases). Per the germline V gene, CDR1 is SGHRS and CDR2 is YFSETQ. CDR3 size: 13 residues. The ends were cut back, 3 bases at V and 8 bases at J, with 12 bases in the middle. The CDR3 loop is CASSSMDGDIQYF. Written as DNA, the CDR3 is TGCGCCAGCAGCTCGATGGACGGGGACATTCAGTACTTC.

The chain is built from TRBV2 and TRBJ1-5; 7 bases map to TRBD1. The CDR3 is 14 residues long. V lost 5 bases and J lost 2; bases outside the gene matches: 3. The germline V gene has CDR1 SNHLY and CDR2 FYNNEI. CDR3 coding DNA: TGTGCCAGCAGTATTACAGGGGGCAATCAGCCCCAGCATTTT. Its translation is CASSITGGNQPQHF.

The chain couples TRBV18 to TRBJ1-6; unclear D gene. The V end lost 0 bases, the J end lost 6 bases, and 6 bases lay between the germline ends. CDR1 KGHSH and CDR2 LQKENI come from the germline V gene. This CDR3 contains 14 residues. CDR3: CASSPPPRNSPLHF. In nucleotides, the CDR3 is TGTGCCAGCTCACCACCCCCGCGTAATTCACCCCTCCACTTT.